A single sample is the source of the 19 T cell receptor beta chains below, sequenced in a study of blood T cell repertoires in COVID-19. Sequencing was performed with immunoSEQ multiplex PCR; in TCRdb, only in-frame clones are kept and a portion is missing. The sample lists roughly 92,000 clones, around nine tenths occurring once. The sample comprised peripheral blood. The receptors were sampled from a man aged 50 to 59 with acute or convalescent COVID-19.

This chain connects TRBV3-1 (or the pseudogene TRBV3-2) to TRBJ1-1; possible D gene TRBD1, 6 bases. This CDR3 contains 18 residues. Germline CDR1 reads LGHDT; CDR2 reads YNNKEL (reference sequence). Trimming removed 2 bases at V and 0 bases at J, with 19 bases between. CDR3 region: CASSQNESPGTLNTEAFF. The CDR3 bases are TGTGCCAGCAGCCAAAATGAGAGTCCCGGGACACTGAACACTGAAGCTTTCTTT.

Note on this clone: The junction and the germline gene differ at one end; a read error may be behind it. This chain uses TRBV6-1 with TRBJ2-7, with D possibly being TRBD1 (6 bases). The CDR3 consists of 13 residues. The germline V gene has CDR1 MNHNS and CDR2 SASEGT. The DNA of the CDR3 is TGTGCCAGCCGTGAATCACAGGGCCGAGAGCAGTACTTC. Translation gives CASRESQGREQYF.

The V gene is TRBV30, the J gene TRBJ2-2; TRBD1 matches at 10 bases. The CDR3 runs 16 residues. J lost 6 bases, V lost 2 bases, and 9 bases had no gene match. Per germline, CDR1 GTSNPN and CDR2 SVGIG (reference sequence). CDR3 DNA sequence: TGTGCCTGGAGTTTGCGCCGAGGACAGGGGGCCGGGGAGCTGTTTTTT. The encoded protein is CAWSLRRGQGAGELFF. The variable domain in full, with the rest retrieved from reference TRBV30 and TRBJ2-2, is SQTIHQWPATLVQPVGSPLSLECTVEGTSNPNLYWYRQAAGRGLQLLFYSVGIGQISSEVPQNLSASRPQDRQFILSSKKLLLSDSGFYLCAWSLRRGQGAGELFFGEGSRLTVL.

The chain recombines TRBV20-1 with TRBJ1-1; weak D call: TRBD1 (6 bases). The germline V gene has CDR1 DFQATT and CDR2 SNEGSKA (reference sequence). This CDR3 contains 11 residues. CDR3 in DNA: TGCAGCACCAGGGGAAACACTGAAGCTTTCTTT. Its protein is CSTRGNTEAFF.

With respect to this clone: This CDR3 fails to terminate in the conserved phenylalanine or tryptophan, so it likely reflects a read error. The DNA is left out, because the CDR3 cannot be placed on it with certainty; the CDR3 is given as TCRdb lists it. The chain recombines TRBV19 with TRBJ1-2. The CDR3 has 12 amino acids, counting both end residues. From germline, CDR1 is LNHDA and CDR2 SQIVND (reference sequence). The CDR3 loop reads CASSIGSGAKYY.

This sequence joins TRBV6-5 and TRBJ1-1; D possibly corresponds to TRBD1 (6 bases). CDR3 length: 15 residues. The V and J ends lost 7 bases and 3 bases respectively, with 18 bases between them. CDR1 is MNHEY, CDR2 SVGAGI, per germline. The DNA of the CDR3 is TGTGCCAGCACCCCCCGGGGGGCGCGGCACACTGAAGCTTTCTTT. Its translation is CASTPRGARHTEAFF.

The chain carries TRBV3-1 (or the pseudogene TRBV3-2) and TRBJ1-5; D is possibly TRBD1 (5 bases). Per germline, CDR1 LGHDT and CDR2 YNNKEL (reference sequence). V lost 1 base and J 4 bases, leaving 8 bases between the germline ends. The CDR3 is 14 residues long. CDR3 sequence reads: CASSQGQYNQPQHF. For the CDR3, the DNA is TGTGCCAGCAGCCAAGGACAGTATAATCAGCCCCAGCATTTT.

On this clone: The germline gene is not matched at one end of the junction; a read error may be the cause. The same CDR3 is also encoded by other DNA sequences in this sample. The chain combines TRBV5-1 with TRBJ2-2, with D perhaps matching TRBD2 (6 bases). CDR1 is SGHRS, CDR2 YFSETQ, per germline. This CDR3 has 15 amino acids. CDR3: CASSLGPGGTGELFF. CDR3 DNA: TGCGCCAGTAGCTTGGGCCCCGGGGGAACCGGGGAGCTGTTTTTT.

The rearrangement joins TRBV10-3 to TRBJ1-1; D is ambiguous. The CDR3 totals 14 residues. V was shortened by 6 bases and J by 1 base, with 12 bases between the two germline ends. Germline V gene sequence: CDR1 ENHRY, CDR2 SYGVKD. The CDR3 reads CAIRVEASNTEAFF. CDR3 nucleotides: TGTGCCATCAGGGTAGAGGCTTCGAACACTGAAGCTTTCTTT.

The CDR3 DNA sequence: TGTGCCAGCAGTGAGGAGAGGGCCACTGAAGCTTTCTTT. Its protein is CASSEERATEAFF. This chain links TRBV2 with TRBJ1-1, with D unresolved. Trimming stripped 3 bases from V and 4 bases from J, with 9 bases between. In germline, CDR1 is SNHLY, CDR2 FYNNEI. This CDR3 has 13 amino acids.

The chain joins TRBV2 to TRBJ1-5, with 9 bases that match TRBD1. This CDR3 comprises 14 residues. Germline V lookup: CDR1 SNHLY, CDR2 FYNNEI. V trimming: 6 bases; J trimming: 7 bases; junction bases outside the gene matches: 7. The CDR3 reads CASRLDRGDQPQHF. The CDR3 DNA sequence: TGTGCCAGCAGGCTCGACAGGGGGGACCAGCCCCAGCATTTT. The full variable domain, with the rest looked up from reference TRBV2 and TRBJ1-5, is EPEVTQTPSHQVTQMGQEVILRCVPISNHLYFYWYRQILGQKVEFLVSFYNNEISEKSEIFDDQFSVERPDGSNFTLKIRSTKLEDSAMYFCASRLDRGDQPQHFGDGTRLSIL.

V is TRBV24-1 and J is TRBJ2-3; TRBD2 matches 15 bases. CDR1 and CDR2 from the germline V gene are KGHDR and SFDVKD. Unmatched junction bases numbered 4, after V lost 3 bases and J lost 4 bases. The CDR3 covers 17 residues. CDR3 sequence reads: CATSDPGLAGGSDTQYF. CDR3 sequence (DNA): TGTGCCACCAGTGATCCCGGACTAGCGGGAGGGTCAGATACGCAGTATTTT.

V is TRBV7-9 and J is TRBJ2-1, with 9 bases that match TRBD2. The CDR3 is 17 amino acids. Trimming cost V 8 bases and J 7 bases; bases outside gene matches: 18. Germline loops: CDR1 SEHNR, CDR2 FQNEAQ (reference sequence). CDR3 bases: TGTGCCAGCTTCCCGGGGGGAGTGGGTCTAGCGGGAAATGAGCAGTTCTTC. It is translated as CASFPGGVGLAGNEQFF.

The V gene is TRBV19, the J gene TRBJ1-4, with 8 bases that match TRBD1. From germline, CDR1 is LNHDA and CDR2 SQIVND (reference sequence). V lost 4 bases, J lost 1 base, and 17 bases stayed unmatched. The CDR3 length is 20 residues. Here the CDR3 DNA reads TGTGCCAGTAGTACCCTTCGTCCCGGGACAGGTTATGGAACTAATGAAAAACTGTTTTTT. Translating it yields CASSTLRPGTGYGTNEKLFF.

V is TRBV12-2 and J is TRBJ2-2; TRBD2, the D gene given by the table, was not confirmed from the DNA. TRBV12-2 corresponds to a pseudogene. The CDR3 sequence is 20 residues long. The CDR3 protein is CASRHWGLAGVRVVTGELFF. DNA of the CDR3: TGTGCAAGTCGCCATTGGGGACTAGCGGGAGTTCGGGTAGTCACCGGGGAGCTGTTTTTT.

This rearrangement joins TRBV25-1 to TRBJ1-1, with D perhaps TRBD1 (6 bases). CDR3 length equals 13 residues. The V end was cut by 4 bases, the J end by 6 bases, with 12 bases between. The germline gives CDR1 MGHDK, CDR2 SYGVNS. The chain's CDR3 is CASSGIQGAEAFF. DNA for the CDR3: TGTGCCAGCAGTGGTATACAGGGAGCTGAAGCTTTCTTT.

V gene TRBV30 combines with J gene TRBJ2-5; a weak D match, TRBD1 (5 bases). The CDR3 length is 14 residues. Looked up from germline, CDR1 is GTSNPN and CDR2 is SVGIG (reference sequence). The ends were cut back, 0 bases at V and 3 bases at J, with 11 bases in the middle. The CDR3 loop is CAWSVWGSKETQYF. CDR3 bases: TGTGCCTGGAGTGTATGGGGCTCGAAAGAGACCCAGTACTTC. Supplemented by reference TRBV30 and TRBJ2-5, the full variable domain reads SQTIHQWPATLVQPVGSPLSLECTVEGTSNPNLYWYRQAAGRGLQLLFYSVGIGQISSEVPQNLSASRPQDRQFILSSKKLLLSDSGFYLCAWSVWGSKETQYFGPGTRLLVL.

V usage is TRBV5-1 and J usage is TRBJ2-1, with TRBD2 matching 9 bases. This CDR3 comprises 18 residues. Germline-derived CDR1 and CDR2 are SGHRS and YFSETQ. The ends lost 3 bases at V and 3 bases at J; junction bases unmatched: 13. CDR3 DNA: TGCGCCAGCAGCTCCTCAGCGGGAGGTCGTTTATTCTACAATGAGCAGTTCTTC. Protein sequence: CASSSSAGGRLFYNEQFF.

The chain has TRBV5-1 and TRBJ1-4, with 9 bases identical to TRBD1. This CDR3 is 16 amino acids long. Germline-derived CDR1 and CDR2 are SGHRS and YFSETQ. With V trimmed by 5 bases and J by 5 bases, 10 bases remained unmatched. The CDR3 sequence: CASSQLTGTGNEKLFF. CDR3 DNA sequence: TGCGCCAGCAGTCAACTCACCGGGACAGGGAATGAAAAACTGTTTTTT. The whole variable domain, filled in from reference TRBV5-1 and TRBJ1-4, reads KAGVTQTPRYLIKTRGQQVTLSCSPISGHRSVSWYQQTPGQGLQFLFEYFSETQRNKGNFPGRFSGRQFSNSRSEMNVSTLELGDSALYLCASSQLTGTGNEKLFFGSGTQLSVL.